This TCR beta chain was retrieved from a study of yellow fever vaccine responses in identical twins. TCRdb ran MiXCR on the RT-PCR reads and lists one entry per CDR3 protein. This table holds about 6,900 distinct CDR3 sequences, 80% to 85% found once. A note on this clonotype: What it binds is not known.

The ends were cut back, 5 bases at V and 3 bases at J, with 17 bases in the middle. Germline V gene data show CDR1 as SGHAT and CDR2 as FQDESV (reference sequence). CDR3 length: 15 residues. General study findings and limits: A vaccine T cell response that seemed partly convergent and partly personalized was reported in twins.

Sequenced here: T cells from blood (PBMCs), unsorted or a sorted subset (not recorded which), sampled before or after yellow fever vaccination (not recorded which). This sequence was found in a woman aged 18-30 years who received the yellow fever vaccine. The chain links TRBV11-1 to TRBJ2-7; a possible D gene is TRBD1 (5 bases). CDR3 residues: CASSPTQGLGYEQYF. CDR3 in DNA: TGTGCCAGCAGCCCCACCCAGGGATTGGGCTACGAGCAGTACTTC.